Below, 25 T cell receptor beta chains from the same sample are listed, as sequenced in a study of identifying expanded T cells in peripheral blood. Sequencing was performed with immunoSEQ multiplex PCR; in TCRdb, only in-frame clones are kept and a portion is missing. The repertoire holds 85,000 to 95,000 clones, with about 88% as singletons. Sequenced: blood. These TCRs come from a person between 18 and 75 years old in good health.

The chain joins TRBV9 to TRBJ2-3; D is unresolved. This CDR3 is built from 13 residues. With 0 bases removed from V and 1 base from J, the gap between germline ends came to 3 bases. Looked up from germline, CDR1 is SGDLS and CDR2 is YYNGEE. This chain's CDR3 is CASSVGGTDTQYF. DNA for the CDR3: TGTGCCAGCAGCGTAGGAGGCACAGATACGCAGTATTTT.

The chain links TRBV7-3 to TRBJ2-3, with D unresolved. V dropped 2 bases and J dropped 3 bases, with 18 bases sitting between them. CDR1 is SGHTA and CDR2 is FQGTGA in the germline V gene. There are 17 residues in the CDR3. In DNA form, the CDR3 reads TGTGCCAGCAGCTTATTTTTTTCTGGCCGACCGACAGATACGCAGTATTTT. Translating it yields CASSLFFSGRPTDTQYF.

The CDR3 region has the DNA TGTGCCTGGAGTACGAAGCAGGGATACGAGCAGTACTTC. Its protein product is CAWSTKQGYEQYF. V is TRBV30 and J is TRBJ2-7; D possibly corresponds to TRBD1 (5 bases). This CDR3 is 13 amino acids long. Germline CDR1 reads GTSNPN; CDR2 reads SVGIG (reference sequence). Trimming left V 2 bases short and J 4 bases short, with 12 bases between.

The chain uses TRBV11-3 and TRBJ1-1; D gene uncertain. Trimming left V 1 base short and J 2 bases short, with 8 bases between. The CDR3 consists of 14 residues. In germline, CDR1 is SGHNT, CDR2 YENEEA. CDR3 protein: CASSLGQSNTEAFF. The CDR3 DNA reads as TGTGCCAGCAGCTTAGGGCAGTCCAACACTGAAGCTTTCTTT.

The rearrangement uses TRBV5-6 and TRBJ2-5, with 7 bases lining up with TRBD2. The V gene end was trimmed by 0 bases and the J gene end by 4 bases; junction bases not matched to a gene: 0. The length of the CDR3 is 13 residues. The germline V gene has CDR1 SGHDT and CDR2 YYEEEE. The CDR3 sequence is CASSLAGGETQYF. The CDR3, as DNA: TGTGCCAGCAGCTTGGCGGGGGGAGAGACCCAGTACTTC.

The chain couples TRBV7-3 to TRBJ2-7; 7 bases line up with TRBD2. V lost 0 bases, J lost 0 bases, and 5 bases stayed unmatched. CDR1 SGHTA and CDR2 FQGTGA come from the germline V gene. The CDR3 is 16 residues long. The CDR3 coding sequence is TGTGCCAGCAGCTTAACGAATGGCGGGAGCTCCTACGAGCAGTACTTC. It encodes CASSLTNGGSSYEQYF.

The J gene is TRBJ2-5, the V gene TRBV9; a possible D gene is TRBD2 (6 bases). The CDR3 is made up of 14 amino acids. Germline CDR1 reads SGDLS; CDR2 reads YYNGEE. V was trimmed by 0 bases and J by 5 bases, leaving 11 bases between them. This CDR3 reads CASSVGTSLETQYF. The CDR3 DNA reads as TGTGCCAGCAGCGTAGGTACTAGCTTGGAGACCCAGTACTTC.

The chain uses TRBV18 and TRBJ2-7; D uncertain. This CDR3 contains 15 residues. Per the germline V gene, CDR1 is KGHSH and CDR2 is LQKENI. V lost 0 bases, J lost 3 bases, and 12 bases lay in between. CDR3 region: CASSPPRGTGYEQYF. The CDR3 nucleotides are TGTGCCAGCTCACCACCCCGAGGAACGGGCTACGAGCAGTACTTC.

About this clone itself: One end of the junction is discordant with germline, which a read error may explain. V usage is TRBV7-9 and J usage is TRBJ2-3; D is uncertain. CDR3 length: 11 amino acids. CDR1 is SEHNR and CDR2 is FQNEAQ in the germline V gene (reference sequence). CDR3 DNA: TGTGCCAGCAGCCCCAGAGATCCGCAGTATTTT. This gives the protein CASSPRDPQYF.

V and J are TRBV2 and TRBJ2-7; D remains unclear. Germline assignment: CDR1 SNHLY and CDR2 FYNNEI. Trimming removed 1 base from V and 5 bases from J, with 9 bases in between. This CDR3 has 13 amino acids. The CDR3 here is CASSEGLDHEQYF. DNA of the CDR3: TGTGCCAGCAGTGAAGGCCTCGACCACGAGCAGTACTTC.

This clone was counted a single time. The chain is built from TRBV9 and TRBJ2-4; D might be TRBD1 (6 bases). Germline V gene data show CDR1 as SGDLS and CDR2 as YYNGEE. V lost 2 bases, J lost 7 bases, and 34 bases lay in between. CDR3 length: 21 residues. The CDR3 nucleotides are TGTGCCAGCAGCGTCCAGAGGTCCCCCGACCAGGGGCTTCCCCCAGGGAACATTCAGTACTTC. It translates to CASSVQRSPDQGLPPGNIQYF.

The rearrangement uses TRBV7-8 and TRBJ2-7, with 7 positions matching TRBD2. CDR3 length: 16 residues. The V and J ends lost 3 bases and 5 bases, in that order; junction bases with no gene match: 13. CDR1 is SGHVS, CDR2 FQNEAQ, per germline. CDR3 sequence reads: CASSFRGVGGPHEQYF. The CDR3 DNA reads TGTGCCAGCAGCTTCCGCGGAGTGGGAGGGCCCCACGAGCAGTACTTC.

This chain uses TRBV9 with TRBJ2-3; maybe TRBD2 (5 bases). CDR3 size: 14 residues. Trimming removed 4 bases at V and 2 bases at J, with 11 bases between. Germline assignment: CDR1 SGDLS and CDR2 YYNGEE. For the CDR3, the DNA is TGTGCCAGCAGCCCCGGACTTGCCACAGATACGCAGTATTTT. This gives the protein CASSPGLATDTQYF.

This rearrangement joins TRBV11-2 to TRBJ1-1; 9 nucleotides agree with TRBD1. V dropped 4 bases and J dropped 2; count of bases not matched to a gene: 2. The CDR3 extends over 14 amino acids. Germline V gives CDR1 SGHAT, CDR2 FQNNGV. The CDR3 reads CASSWGQGNTEAFF. CDR3 bases: TGTGCCAGCAGCTGGGGACAGGGAAACACTGAAGCTTTCTTT.

V and J are TRBV5-4 and TRBJ1-2; 9 bases match TRBD1. Germline V gives CDR1 SGHNT, CDR2 YYREEE (reference sequence). The CDR3 length is 14 residues. The trim removed 4 bases at V and 5 bases at J, leaving 6 bases unmatched. The CDR3: CASSRDREVYGYTF. The CDR3 DNA is TGTGCCAGCAGCCGGGACAGGGAGGTGTATGGCTACACCTTC.

This clone was seen more than once but under ten times. The sample holds other DNA sequences that translate to the same CDR3. CDR3 loop: CASSPGTGGTGELFF. The CDR3 nucleotides are TGTGCCAGCAGTCCCGGGACAGGCGGCACCGGGGAGCTGTTTTTT. V is TRBV6-4 and J is TRBJ2-2, with TRBD1 matching 8 bases. The CDR3 sequence is 15 residues long. Germline V gene sequence: CDR1 MRHNA, CDR2 SNTAGT. Trimming at V came to 5 bases and at J to 4 bases, leaving 6 bases not matched to a gene.

V and J are TRBV5-1 and TRBJ2-7; D remains ambiguous. V dropped 6 bases and J dropped 0 bases, with 10 bases sitting between them. This CDR3 region has 13 residues. Germline lookup yields CDR1 SGHRS and CDR2 YFSETQ. The CDR3 sequence: CASIKEGSYEQYF. The CDR3 DNA reads as TGCGCCAGCATCAAGGAAGGCTCCTACGAGCAGTACTTC.

J is TRBJ2-3 and V is TRBV18; TRBD1 matches 11 bases. Unmatched junction bases numbered 5, after V lost 3 bases and J lost 0 bases. Germline assignment: CDR1 KGHSH and CDR2 LQKENI. The CDR3 is made up of 17 amino acids. The CDR3 loop reads CASSPLRTGGSTDTQYF. CDR3 bases: TGTGCCAGCTCACCGCTCAGGACAGGGGGCAGCACAGATACGCAGTATTTT.

The rearrangement uses TRBV19 and TRBJ2-5; 10 nucleotides line up with TRBD2. V shed 3 bases and J 3 bases; nucleotides not matched to a gene: 10. Germline CDR1 reads LNHDA; CDR2 reads SQIVND (reference sequence). CDR3 length: 17 amino acids. CDR3 bases: TGTGCCAGTAGTATTTCACTAGCGGGGCTAGGGGAAGAGACCCAGTACTTC. Its translation: CASSISLAGLGEETQYF.

The chain links TRBV5-5 to TRBJ2-7; tentatively, D is TRBD2 (6 bases). V was pared by 2 bases and J by 5 bases, with 17 bases between. The CDR3 has 15 residues. Per the germline V gene, CDR1 is SGHKS and CDR2 is YYEKEE (reference sequence). The CDR3 is CASSFHFGRSNEQYF. DNA for the CDR3: TGTGCCAGCAGCTTCCATTTCGGGAGAAGCAACGAGCAGTACTTC. The full variable domain, in which reference TRBV5-5 and TRBJ2-7 provide the parts outside the CDR3, is DAGVTQSPTHLIKTRGQQVTLRCSPISGHKSVSWYQQVLGQGPQFIFQYYEKEERGRGNFPDRFSARQFPNYSSELNVNALLLGDSALYLCASSFHFGRSNEQYFGPGTRLTVT.

The V and J genes are TRBV5-1 and TRBJ1-1; 7 positions match TRBD1. V lost 4 bases and J lost 0; bases outside the gene matches: 6. The CDR3 consists of 15 residues. The germline gives CDR1 SGHRS, CDR2 YFSETQ. The CDR3 reads CASSLAGTVNTEAFF. The CDR3 nucleotides are TGCGCCAGCAGCCTTGCAGGGACAGTGAACACTGAAGCTTTCTTT.

This clone appeared once. The chain carries TRBV28 and TRBJ2-3, with 8 bases that match TRBD1. Looked up from germline, CDR1 is MDHEN and CDR2 is SYDVKM. The CDR3 is 15 amino acids. V lost 5 bases and J lost 4; bases outside the gene matches: 8. CDR3 in amino acids: CASSQRQGMADTQYF. The CDR3 region has the DNA TGTGCCAGCAGTCAACGACAGGGGATGGCAGATACGCAGTATTTT. Full variable domain (remainder filled in from reference TRBV28 and TRBJ2-3): DVKVTQSSRYLVKRTGEKVFLECVQDMDHENMFWYRQDPGLGLRLIYFSYDVKMKEKGDIPEGYSVSREKKERFSLILESASTNQTSMYLCASSQRQGMADTQYFGPGTRLTVL.

V usage is TRBV19 and J usage is TRBJ1-4; tentatively, D is TRBD1 (5 bases). The CDR3 extends over 15 amino acids. Trimming stripped 3 bases from V and 6 bases from J, with 14 bases between. Germline V CDR1 and CDR2: LNHDA, SQIVND (reference sequence). CDR3 DNA: TGTGCCAGTAGTATGGTTGGACACGGTGATGAAAAACTGTTTTTT. Its translation is CASSMVGHGDEKLFF.

The CDR3 nucleotides are TGTGCCTGGAATGACAGGGCGGTAGGCTATGGCTACACCTTC. Translated, it gives CAWNDRAVGYGYTF. The chain is built from TRBV30 and TRBJ1-2, with TRBD1 matching over 7 bases. V trimming: 4 bases; J trimming: 4 bases; junction bases outside the gene matches: 9. CDR1 is GTSNPN, CDR2 SVGIG, per germline (reference sequence). The CDR3 is 14 residues long.

The rearrangement uses TRBV27 and TRBJ2-3; perhaps D is TRBD1 or TRBD2 (6 bases each). This CDR3 comprises 15 residues. Germline CDR1 MNHEY, CDR2 SMNVEV (reference sequence). The ends were cut back, 9 bases at V and 7 bases at J, with 23 bases in the middle. This chain's CDR3 is CASSKPGGRVYTQYF. CDR3 in DNA: TGTGCCAGTTCCAAGCCCGGGGGCAGGGTGTATACGCAGTATTTT.